A selection of T cell receptor beta chains follows, all from one sample in a study of T cells in localized non-small cell lung cancer. TCRdb keeps only in-frame clones here, not all; method: immunoSEQ multiplex PCR. The sample records some 32,000 clones, 94% being singletons. Sequences were derived from peripheral blood, sampled before any cancer treatment. These receptors all stem from a woman aged 40-69 years with stage I lung adenocarcinoma. The conserved cysteine and the conserved F or W are not part of the CDR3 here.

CDR3 protein	V gene
ASRALGSSYEQY	TRBV7-9
ASRRGQGAYEQY	TRBV28
ASSRQGPYGYT	TRBV27
ASSYEDNSPLH	TRBV6-5
ASSLVYGGEKLF	TRBV7-2
ASSSDRGQAMNTEAF	TRBV5-1
ASSPRGSGPDTQY	TRBV19
AGSPATASRSYEQY	TRBV7-9
ASSLDRATEAF	TRBV27
ASGGLGAYGYT	TRBV6-5
ATSSGGGQDYGYT	TRBV15
ASSPRGASGNTIY	TRBV18
ASSPPGRGNQPQH	TRBV2
ASSRSGPRGDGELF	TRBV7-9
ASSPSQGRGNTEAF	TRBV5-1
ASSYYPDTQY	TRBV6-7
ASSLVGPMGTEAF	TRBV7-2
ASRPFFSGGARPSGYGYT	TRBV28
ASSLWDRGIVDYGYT	TRBV7-9
ASSLVGSRETQY	TRBV5-1
ASSGGLSEGEQF	TRBV9
APNVGGPLETQY	TRBV11-2
ASSSSIYGYT	TRBV28
ASSLTGASNSPLH	TRBV7-8
ASSIALIAEGAIY	TRBV19
ASRGTGSVSSGANVLT	TRBV2
ASSRDSPMNTEAF	TRBV5-1
ASSYTGGRGEKLF	TRBV2
ASSLAVMSREYNTGELF	TRBV7-6
ASSSNRGLRGAGELF	TRBV7-2
ASSFDGCTQY	TRBV11-1
ASSLATAIRVNQPQH	TRBV11-2
ASSPWDTYGYT	TRBV18
ATRPLLSGNTIY	TRBV19
ASRDRGHPDTQY	TRBV2
ASSLPSGSGEQF	TRBV5-4
ASSLRQISSTDTQY	TRBV5-1
SVAYGNGYT	TRBV29-1
ASSSQRTTGNEQF	TRBV7-8
ATDPSANYGYT	TRBV10-3
ASNAPETRLRNTIY	TRBV2
ASRNPGGGVGETQY	TRBV19
ASSFRQTTDTQY	TRBV7-2
ASSFMTGETQY	TRBV5-1
ASSFFWQDSNQPQH	TRBV28
ASREQGSDEQY	TRBV28
ASISGGQGNTGELF	TRBV7-2
ASSLTTALGTGTH	TRBV7-2
ASSLDRGTAF	TRBV5-1
ASSLAGGDNEQF	TRBV28
ASSVNTGGPFSGNTIY	TRBV7-6
ASRLGFQKSYEQY	TRBV5-1
ASSPRGTSGGTMSYEQY	TRBV18